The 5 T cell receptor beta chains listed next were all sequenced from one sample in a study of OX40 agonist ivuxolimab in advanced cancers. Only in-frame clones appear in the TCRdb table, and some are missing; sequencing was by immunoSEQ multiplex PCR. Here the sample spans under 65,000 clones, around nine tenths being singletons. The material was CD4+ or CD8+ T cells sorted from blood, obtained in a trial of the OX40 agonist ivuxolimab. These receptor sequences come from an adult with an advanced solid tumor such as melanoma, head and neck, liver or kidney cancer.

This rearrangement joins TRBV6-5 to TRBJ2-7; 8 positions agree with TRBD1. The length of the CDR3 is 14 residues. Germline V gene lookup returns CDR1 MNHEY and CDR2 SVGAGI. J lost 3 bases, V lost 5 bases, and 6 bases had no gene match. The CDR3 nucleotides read TGTGCCAGCAGTACGCGACAGGGGAGCTACGAGCAGTACTTC. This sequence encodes CASSTRQGSYEQYF.

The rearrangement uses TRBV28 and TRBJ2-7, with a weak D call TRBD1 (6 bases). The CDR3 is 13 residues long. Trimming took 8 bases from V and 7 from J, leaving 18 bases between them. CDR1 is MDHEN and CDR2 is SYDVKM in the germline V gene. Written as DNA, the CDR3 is TGTGCCAGCTCGGACAGCCCTGTGGGAGAGCAGTACTTC. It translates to CASSDSPVGEQYF.

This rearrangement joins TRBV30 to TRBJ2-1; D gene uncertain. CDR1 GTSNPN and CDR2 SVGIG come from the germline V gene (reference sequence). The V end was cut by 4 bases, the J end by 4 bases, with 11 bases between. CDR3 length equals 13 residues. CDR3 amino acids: CAWTSSIYNEQFF. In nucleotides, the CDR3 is TGTGCCTGGACCAGTTCTATTTACAATGAGCAGTTCTTC.

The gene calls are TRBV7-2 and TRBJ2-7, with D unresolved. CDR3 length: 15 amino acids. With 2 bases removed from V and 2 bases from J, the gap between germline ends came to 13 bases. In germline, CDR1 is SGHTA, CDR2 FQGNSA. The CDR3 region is CASSLFPPNAYEQYF. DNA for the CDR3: TGTGCCAGCAGCTTATTCCCTCCGAACGCCTACGAGCAGTACTTC.

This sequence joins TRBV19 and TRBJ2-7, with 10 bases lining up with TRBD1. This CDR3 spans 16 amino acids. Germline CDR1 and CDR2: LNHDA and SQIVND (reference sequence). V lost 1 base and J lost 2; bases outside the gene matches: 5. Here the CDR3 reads CASSIAGTGDPYEQYF. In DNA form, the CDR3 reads TGTGCCAGTAGTATAGCCGGGACAGGGGATCCCTACGAGCAGTACTTC. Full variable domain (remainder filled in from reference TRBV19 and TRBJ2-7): DGGITQSPKYLFRKEGQNVTLSCEQNLNHDAMYWYRQDPGQGLRLIYYSQIVNDFQKGDIAEGYSVSREKKESFPLTVTSAQKNPTAFYLCASSIAGTGDPYEQYFGPGTRLTVT.